This T cell receptor beta chain is from a study of molecular identifiers for immune sequencing clone quantification (dated by TCRdb to between 2017 and 2018). Concerning the study at large: For a replicate experiment, RNA from around 20,000 or 100,000 naive CD8 T cells was divided into five aliquots, of which four were sequenced. CD8 T cells were used in a methods study to benchmark molecular-identifier clustering-based TCR repertoire sequencing (MIDCIRS) and TCR RNA copy counting. Paper-wide results and their limitations: Highly expanded clone sizes could be underestimated if identical TCR molecules share a barcode. Modeling gave about three recovered TCR RNA copies per cell versus 8 to 10 by digital PCR, implying approximately 32% capture efficiency. When barcode sub-clustering was not used, chimeric consensus sequences inflated TCR diversity, with chimeras reaching as high as 47%. In CMV-specific effector cells, over 99% of molecules were held by clones above 20 RNA copies, whereas under 1% of molecules were held by such clones in naive cells. Spiked-in Jurkat TCR RNA equal to a single cell's worth was reported to be detectable even within one million naive CD8 T cells. The naive libraries included spiked-in Jurkat TCR RNA (over nine copies' worth), and this RNA is not part of the donor repertoire.

Libraries of naive CD8 T cells were generated from about 21,000 to 970,000 sorted cells, with 10%, 30% or 50% of the purified RNA used. On a BD FACSAria II, naive CD8 T cells were FACS-sorted as CD8+CD4-CCR7+CD45RA+ and collected into RLT Plus buffer. Around 11 TCR copies' worth of Jurkat RNA were spiked into roughly 18,000-1,000,000 naive CD8 T cell samples to test detection sensitivity. CD8 T cells were enriched using RosetteSep CD8+ T Cell Enrichment Cocktail and Ficoll-Paque, and the enriched cells then underwent ACK red cell lysis. Concerning this clonotype itself: No cognate antigen has been identified for it. No clone much larger than this one lies a single base away; base qualities are absent.

The method was PCR. TCRdb records Illumina HiSeq 4000 as the sequencer. Preparation of bulk TCR libraries followed a previously described approach, with the TCR primers listed in Table S5. The Qiagen AllPrep DNA/RNA kit was used to purify total RNA. Before analysis, reads from multiple sequencing runs of one library were combined. In the source study's methods: Reads were retained only if their TCR constant sequence matched exactly, and those retained reads were trimmed to 150 nt and grouped according to their 12-nt molecular barcodes. Reads in each barcode group were sub-clustered using a 15% Levenshtein threshold, and a quality-weighted consensus sequence was built for each RNA molecule. Non-functional sequences were discarded, and so were lower-count sequences lying one edit away from another sequence. Barcode sub-clusters with fewer than 20% of the maximum read count were removed, based on fitting two negative binomial distributions. TCRdb passed the public sequencing reads through fastp at Q25 and MiXCR, retaining productive beta sequences. Each record represents a unique CDR3 protein, reported with the most common genes and DNA among its rows. The V and J calls and clone size are TCRdb's, not the authors'. The sample table contains approximately 500,000 distinct CDR3 sequences; only one count was recorded for about 21% of them. 0.7% to 0.95% of the sample goes to the ten largest clones.

Unmatched junction bases come to 12, with V trimmed by 7 bases and J by 4 bases. CDR1 and CDR2, looked up from the germline V gene (reference sequence), are MNHNY and SVGAGI. Measured from the cysteine to the phenylalanine, the CDR3 is 16 residues long. Only the CDR3 DNA stays, 48 bases, in frame from base 1. The V and J segments used are TRBV6-6 and TRBJ2-3; 9 central nucleotides agree with TRBD1. The TCR was taken from a human donor in good health. Some libraries in this study had Jurkat cell RNA spiked in. The sequencing sample was made of naive CD8+ T cells from blood, with Jurkat cell RNA spiked in. Read against the paper, the sample's cell subset or site label means: FACS-sorted CD8+CD4-CCR7+CD45RA+ naive T cells. The CDR3 has the sequence CASNHPLTGGADTQYF. The bases are TGTGCCAGCAATCACCCCCTGACAGGGGGAGCAGATACGCAGTATTTT.